The clone carrying this T cell receptor beta chain is classed as medium-sized. Its specificity is unknown. Libraries were prepared by immunoSEQ multiplex PCR; TCRdb keeps only in-frame clonotypes and omits some of them. Of about 120,000 clones listed, about 93% were seen once; the top ten hold 3.5% to 4.5%. The record originates from a study of T cell responses to AZD1222 COVID-19 vaccine. Overall study findings and caveats: Baseline testing showed seropositivity in only six or seven AZD1222 recipients. Repertoires were obtained only post-peak T cell response. Vaccine-associated CD4 TCRs ranged over spike, dominating at 160-218 and 743-854.

This sample comprised peripheral blood, obtained 28 days after the second dose of the MenACWY control vaccine. The TCR was taken from an adult who received the MenACWY meningococcal vaccine as a control.

CDR3 in DNA: TGCGCCAGCAGCCAAGAAGGGACAGTGGACTATGGCTACACCTTC. It is translated as CASSQEGTVDYGYTF. The chain joins TRBV4-3 to TRBJ1-2; 7 nucleotides align to TRBD1. Germline trimming cut 0 bases from V and 3 bases from J; bases unmatched to any gene: 4. The length of the CDR3 is 15 residues. CDR1 is LGHNA, CDR2 YSLEER, per germline.